This TCR beta chain was identified in a study of T cell repertoires in cytomegalovirus infection. Across the study: Based on public TCR beta signatures, there were indications of CMV infection and of a matching HLA type. Whole-study findings and limits: Carriage of CMV together with the relevant HLA was identifiable through cumulative public TCR beta family frequency. HLA-C-restricted TCR beta clonotypes specific for CMV led the ex vivo response.

Germline V gene sequence: CDR1 MNHEY, CDR2 SVGEGT. The CDR3 has 12 residues. Trimming left V 9 bases short and J 2 bases short, with 8 bases between. This clonotype was counted only a few times. What it recognizes is unknown. TCRdb analysed the reads with MiXCR anew, one entry per CDR3 protein. The profile shows around 130,000 distinct CDR3 sequences, roughly a quarter of them singletons. The source material was PBMCs, sequenced either directly or after in vitro stimulation (not recorded which). The chain joins TRBV6-2 or TRBV6-3 to TRBJ2-1; a weak D match, TRBD1 (6 bases). The sequence was obtained from a human donor in good health (CMV status not recorded). Some clones in this sample may be carry-over from other donors' samples. The chain's CDR3 is CASRDTYNEQFF. CDR3 nucleotides: TGTGCCAGTCGGGACACCTACAATGAGCAGTTCTTC.